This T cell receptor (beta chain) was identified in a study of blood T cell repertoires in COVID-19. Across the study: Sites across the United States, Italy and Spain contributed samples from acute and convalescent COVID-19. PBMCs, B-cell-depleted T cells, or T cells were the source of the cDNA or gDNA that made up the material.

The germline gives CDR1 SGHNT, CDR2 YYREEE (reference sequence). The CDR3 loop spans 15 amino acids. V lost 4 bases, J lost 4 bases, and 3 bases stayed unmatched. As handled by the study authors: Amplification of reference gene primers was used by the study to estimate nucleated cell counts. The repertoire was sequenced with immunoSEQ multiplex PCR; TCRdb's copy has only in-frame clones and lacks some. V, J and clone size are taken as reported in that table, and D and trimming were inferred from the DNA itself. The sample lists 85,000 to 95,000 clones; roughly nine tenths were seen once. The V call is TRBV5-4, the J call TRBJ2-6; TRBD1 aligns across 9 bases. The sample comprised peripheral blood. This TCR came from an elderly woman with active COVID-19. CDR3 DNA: TGTGCCAGCAGCCGGGACAGGGTGGGGGCCAACGTCCTGACTTTC. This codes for CASSRDRVGANVLTF.